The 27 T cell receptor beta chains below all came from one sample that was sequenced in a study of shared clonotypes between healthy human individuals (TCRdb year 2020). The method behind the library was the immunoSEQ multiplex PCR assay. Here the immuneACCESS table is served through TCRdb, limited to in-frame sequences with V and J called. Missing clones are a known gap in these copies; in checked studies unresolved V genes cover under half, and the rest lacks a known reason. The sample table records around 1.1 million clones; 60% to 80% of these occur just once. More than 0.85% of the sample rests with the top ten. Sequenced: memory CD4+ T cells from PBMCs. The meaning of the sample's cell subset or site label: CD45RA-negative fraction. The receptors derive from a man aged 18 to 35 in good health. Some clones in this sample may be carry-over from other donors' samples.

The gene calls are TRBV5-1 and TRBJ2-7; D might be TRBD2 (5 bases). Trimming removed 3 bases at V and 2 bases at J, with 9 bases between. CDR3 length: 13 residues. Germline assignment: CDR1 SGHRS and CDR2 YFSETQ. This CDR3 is CASSSTGTYEQYF. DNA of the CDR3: TGCGCCAGCAGCTCGACGGGAACCTACGAGCAGTACTTC.

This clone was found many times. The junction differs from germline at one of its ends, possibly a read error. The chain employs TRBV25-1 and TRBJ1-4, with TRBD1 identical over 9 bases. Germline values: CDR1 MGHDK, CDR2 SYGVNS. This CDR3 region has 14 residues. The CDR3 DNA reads TGTGCCAACAGTGTCGGGACAGGGAATGAAAAACTGTTTTTT. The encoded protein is CANSVGTGNEKLFF.

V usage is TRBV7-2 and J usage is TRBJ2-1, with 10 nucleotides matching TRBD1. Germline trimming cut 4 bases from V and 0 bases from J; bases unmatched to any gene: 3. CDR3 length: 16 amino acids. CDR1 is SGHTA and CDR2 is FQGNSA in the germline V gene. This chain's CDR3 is CASSSGQGGSYNEQFF. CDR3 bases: TGTGCCAGCAGCTCCGGACAGGGGGGCTCCTACAATGAGCAGTTCTTC.

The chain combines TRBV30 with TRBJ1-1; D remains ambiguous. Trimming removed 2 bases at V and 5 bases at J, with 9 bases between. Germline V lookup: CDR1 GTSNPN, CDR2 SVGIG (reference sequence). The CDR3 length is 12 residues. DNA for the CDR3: TGTGCCTGGAGTCCACGGCGGACTGAAGCTTTCTTT. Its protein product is CAWSPRRTEAFF.

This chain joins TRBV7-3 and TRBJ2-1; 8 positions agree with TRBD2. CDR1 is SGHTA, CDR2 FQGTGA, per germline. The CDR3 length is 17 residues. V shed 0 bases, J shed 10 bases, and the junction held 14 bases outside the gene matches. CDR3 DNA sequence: TGTGCCAGCAGCTTAACGCCCTCTCGACTAGCGCGTCCGGAGCAGTTCTTC. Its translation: CASSLTPSRLARPEQFF.

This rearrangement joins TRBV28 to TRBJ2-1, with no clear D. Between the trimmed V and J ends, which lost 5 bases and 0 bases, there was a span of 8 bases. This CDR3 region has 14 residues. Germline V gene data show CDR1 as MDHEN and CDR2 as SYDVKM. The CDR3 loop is CASSILGSYNEQFF. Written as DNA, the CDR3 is TGTGCCAGCAGTATCTTGGGCTCCTACAATGAGCAGTTCTTC.

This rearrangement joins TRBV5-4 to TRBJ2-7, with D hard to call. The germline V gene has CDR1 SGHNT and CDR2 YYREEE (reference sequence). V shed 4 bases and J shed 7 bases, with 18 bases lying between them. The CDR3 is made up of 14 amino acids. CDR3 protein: CASSATPGSWEQYF. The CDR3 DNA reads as TGTGCCAGCAGCGCCACGCCTGGATCGTGGGAGCAGTACTTC.

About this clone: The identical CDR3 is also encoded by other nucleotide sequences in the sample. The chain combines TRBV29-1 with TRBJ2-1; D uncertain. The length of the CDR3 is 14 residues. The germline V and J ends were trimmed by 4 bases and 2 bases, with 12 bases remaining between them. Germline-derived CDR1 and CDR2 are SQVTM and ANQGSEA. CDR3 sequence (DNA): TGCAGCGTTGTCGGTGGGCTGCCCTACAATGAGCAGTTCTTC. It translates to CSVVGGLPYNEQFF.

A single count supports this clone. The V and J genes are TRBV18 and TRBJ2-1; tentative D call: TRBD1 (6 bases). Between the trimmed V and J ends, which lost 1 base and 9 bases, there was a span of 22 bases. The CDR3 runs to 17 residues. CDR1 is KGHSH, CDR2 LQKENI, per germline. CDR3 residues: CASSPRGQSLTGGEQFF. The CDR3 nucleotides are TGTGCCAGCTCACCACGAGGACAGTCCCTAACTGGAGGTGAGCAGTTCTTC.

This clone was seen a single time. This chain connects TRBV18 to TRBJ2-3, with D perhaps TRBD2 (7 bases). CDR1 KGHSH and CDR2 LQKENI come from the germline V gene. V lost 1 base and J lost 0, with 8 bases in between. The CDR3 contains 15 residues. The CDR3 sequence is CASSPQGGSTDTQYF. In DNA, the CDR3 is TGTGCCAGCTCACCACAGGGGGGGAGCACAGATACGCAGTATTTT.

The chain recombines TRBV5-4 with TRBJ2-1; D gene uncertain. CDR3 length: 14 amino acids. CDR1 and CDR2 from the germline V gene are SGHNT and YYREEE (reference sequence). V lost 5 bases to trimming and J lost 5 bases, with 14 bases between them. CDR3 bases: TGTGCCAGCAGTGAGACCCCGACCCACAATGAGCAGTTCTTC. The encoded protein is CASSETPTHNEQFF.

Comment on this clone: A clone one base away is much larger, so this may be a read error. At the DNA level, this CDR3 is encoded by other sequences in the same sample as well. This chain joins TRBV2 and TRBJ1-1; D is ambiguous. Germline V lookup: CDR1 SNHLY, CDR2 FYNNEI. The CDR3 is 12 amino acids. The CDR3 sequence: CASSERAAEAFF. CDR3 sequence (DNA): TGTGCTAGCAGTGAAAGAGCGGCTGAAGCTTTCTTT.

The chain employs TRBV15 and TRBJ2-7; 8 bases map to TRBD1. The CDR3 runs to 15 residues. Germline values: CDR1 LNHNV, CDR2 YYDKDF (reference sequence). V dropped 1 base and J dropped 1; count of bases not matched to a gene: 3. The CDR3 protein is CATSRGTGISYEQYF. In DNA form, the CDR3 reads TGTGCCACCAGCAGAGGGACAGGGATATCCTACGAGCAGTACTTC.

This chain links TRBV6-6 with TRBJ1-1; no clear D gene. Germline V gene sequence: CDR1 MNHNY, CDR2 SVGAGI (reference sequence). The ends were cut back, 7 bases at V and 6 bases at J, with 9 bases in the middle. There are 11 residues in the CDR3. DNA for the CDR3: TGTGCCAGCATCGGGCTGGCTGAAGCTTTCTTT. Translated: CASIGLAEAFF.

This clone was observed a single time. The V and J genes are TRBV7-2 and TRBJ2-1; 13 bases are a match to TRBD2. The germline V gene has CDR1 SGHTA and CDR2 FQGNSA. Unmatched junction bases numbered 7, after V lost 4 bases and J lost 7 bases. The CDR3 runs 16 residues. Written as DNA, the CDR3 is TGTGCCAGCAGCTCACCGACTAGCGGGAGGTTTAATGAGCAGTTCTTC. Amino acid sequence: CASSSPTSGRFNEQFF.

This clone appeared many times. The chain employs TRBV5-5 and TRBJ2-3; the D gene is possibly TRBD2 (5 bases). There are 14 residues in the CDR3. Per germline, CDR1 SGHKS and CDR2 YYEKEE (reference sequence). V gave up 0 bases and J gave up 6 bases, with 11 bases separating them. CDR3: CASSLGGIKDTQYF. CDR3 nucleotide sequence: TGTGCCAGCAGCTTGGGAGGGATTAAGGATACGCAGTATTTT.

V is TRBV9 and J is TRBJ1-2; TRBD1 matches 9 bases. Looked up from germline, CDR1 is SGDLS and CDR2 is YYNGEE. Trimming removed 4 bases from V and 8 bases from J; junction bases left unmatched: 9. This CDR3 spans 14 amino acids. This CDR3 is CASSRDTGGGGYTF. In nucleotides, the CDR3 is TGTGCCAGCAGCCGGGATACAGGGGGCGGAGGCTACACCTTC.

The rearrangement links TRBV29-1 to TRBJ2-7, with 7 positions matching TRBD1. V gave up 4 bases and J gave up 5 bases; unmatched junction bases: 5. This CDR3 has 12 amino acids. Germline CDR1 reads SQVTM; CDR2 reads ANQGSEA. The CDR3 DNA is TGCAGCGTTGTGCGACAGGGAGACGAGCAGTACTTC. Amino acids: CSVVRQGDEQYF.

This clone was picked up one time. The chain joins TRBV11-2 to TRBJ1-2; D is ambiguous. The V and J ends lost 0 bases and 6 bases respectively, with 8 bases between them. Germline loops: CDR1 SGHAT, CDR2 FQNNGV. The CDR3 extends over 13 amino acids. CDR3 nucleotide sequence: TGTGCCAGCAGCTTAGATCGCCTGGATGGCTACACCTTC. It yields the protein CASSLDRLDGYTF. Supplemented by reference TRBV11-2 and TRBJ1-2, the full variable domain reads EAGVAQSPRYKIIEKRQSVAFWCNPISGHATLYWYQQILGQGPKLLIQFQNNGVVDDSQLPKDRFSAERLKGVDSTLKIQPAKLEDSAVYLCASSLDRLDGYTFGSGTRLTVV.

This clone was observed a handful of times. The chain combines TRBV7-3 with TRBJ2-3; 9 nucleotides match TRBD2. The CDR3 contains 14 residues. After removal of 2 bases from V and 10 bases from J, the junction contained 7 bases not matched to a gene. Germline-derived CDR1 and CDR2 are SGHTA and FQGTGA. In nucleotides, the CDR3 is TGTGCCAGCAGCTTAGGGGCGGGAGGGCAATCGCAGTATTTT. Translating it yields CASSLGAGGQSQYF.

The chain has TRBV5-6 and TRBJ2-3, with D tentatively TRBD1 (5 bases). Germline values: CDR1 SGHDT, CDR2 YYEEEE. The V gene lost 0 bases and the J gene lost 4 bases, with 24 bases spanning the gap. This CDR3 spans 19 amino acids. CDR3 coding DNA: TGTGCCAGCAGCTTGGTAAGCTTGTCGGACCACTGGGGCCCAGATACGCAGTATTTT. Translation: CASSLVSLSDHWGPDTQYF.

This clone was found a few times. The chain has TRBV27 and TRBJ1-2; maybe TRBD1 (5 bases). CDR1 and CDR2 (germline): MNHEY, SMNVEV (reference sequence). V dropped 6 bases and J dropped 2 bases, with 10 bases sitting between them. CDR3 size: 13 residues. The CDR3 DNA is TGTGCCAGCAGATCCTGGACAAACTATGGCTACACCTTC. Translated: CASRSWTNYGYTF.

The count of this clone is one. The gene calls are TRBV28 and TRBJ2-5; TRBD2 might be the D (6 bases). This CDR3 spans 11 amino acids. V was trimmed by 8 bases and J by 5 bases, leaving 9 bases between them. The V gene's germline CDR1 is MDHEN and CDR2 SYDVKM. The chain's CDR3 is CASGSGETQYF. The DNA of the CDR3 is TGTGCCAGCGGGAGCGGGGAGACCCAGTACTTC. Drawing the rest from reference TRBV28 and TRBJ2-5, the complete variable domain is DVKVTQSSRYLVKRTGEKVFLECVQDMDHENMFWYRQDPGLGLRLIYFSYDVKMKEKGDIPEGYSVSREKKERFSLILESASTNQTSMYLCASGSGETQYFGPGTRLLVL.

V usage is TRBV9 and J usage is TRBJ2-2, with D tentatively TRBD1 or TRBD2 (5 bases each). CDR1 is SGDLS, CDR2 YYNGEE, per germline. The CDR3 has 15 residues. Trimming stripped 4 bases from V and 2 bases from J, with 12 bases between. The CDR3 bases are TGTGCCAGCAGCTTCGAGGGGCTTAACACCGGGGAGCTGTTTTTT. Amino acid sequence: CASSFEGLNTGELFF.

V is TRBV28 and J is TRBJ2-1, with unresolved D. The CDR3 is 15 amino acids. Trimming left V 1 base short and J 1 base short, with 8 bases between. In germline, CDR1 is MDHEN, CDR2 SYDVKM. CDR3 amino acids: CASSLYPSSYNEQFF. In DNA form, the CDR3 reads TGTGCCAGCAGTTTATACCCTAGTTCCTACAATGAGCAGTTCTTC.

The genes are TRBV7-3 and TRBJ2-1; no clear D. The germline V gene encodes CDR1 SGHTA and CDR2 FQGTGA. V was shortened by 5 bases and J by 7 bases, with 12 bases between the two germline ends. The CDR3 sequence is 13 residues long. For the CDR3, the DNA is TGTGCCAGCAGCCCTCCGCAAAAGAATGAGCAGTTCTTC. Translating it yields CASSPPQKNEQFF.

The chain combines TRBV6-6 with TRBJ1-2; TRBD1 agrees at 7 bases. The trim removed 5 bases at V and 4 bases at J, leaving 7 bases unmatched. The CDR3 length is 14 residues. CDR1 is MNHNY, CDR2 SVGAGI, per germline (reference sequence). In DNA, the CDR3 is TGTGCCAGCAGTCGGGACAGCTCCGCCTATGGCTACACCTTC. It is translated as CASSRDSSAYGYTF.